This T cell receptor beta chain comes out of a study of T-cell reconstitution after alpha-beta-depleted transplantation in children. The CDR3 loop spans 14 amino acids. Germline V gene sequence: CDR1 MDHEN, CDR2 SYDVKM. Losses at the gene ends were 4 bases for V and 9 bases for J; bases not matched to a gene: 12. The library targeted TCRbeta and was prepared with unique molecular identifiers. TCRdb recomputed calls from the PCR reads with MiXCR, one row per CDR3 protein. Found here are some 440,000 distinct CDR3 sequences, around 16% of them singletons; the top ten hold just under 30%. Study-wide results and caveats: Expanded graft clones, several hundred of them, were reportedly the source of alpha-beta T cells about two months after transplant. In some patients, recipient T cells and intrathymic progenitors surviving conditioning explained high day-60 diversity.

Notes on this clonotype: Antigen unknown.

The TCR sequence derives from a boy in the first two years of life who had a stem cell transplant for Wiskott-Aldrich syndrome, so the T cells may come from the graft donor. The chain carries TRBV28 and TRBJ2-7; 7 bases agree with TRBD1. The sequences come from PBMCs, mostly from graft donor cells, collected 360 days after TCRalphabeta/CD19-depleted stem cell transplant. The CDR3 DNA follows: TGTGCCAGCAGTTCTGGGGACAGCCCGAGGGGGCAGTACTTC. It is translated as CASSSGDSPRGQYF.